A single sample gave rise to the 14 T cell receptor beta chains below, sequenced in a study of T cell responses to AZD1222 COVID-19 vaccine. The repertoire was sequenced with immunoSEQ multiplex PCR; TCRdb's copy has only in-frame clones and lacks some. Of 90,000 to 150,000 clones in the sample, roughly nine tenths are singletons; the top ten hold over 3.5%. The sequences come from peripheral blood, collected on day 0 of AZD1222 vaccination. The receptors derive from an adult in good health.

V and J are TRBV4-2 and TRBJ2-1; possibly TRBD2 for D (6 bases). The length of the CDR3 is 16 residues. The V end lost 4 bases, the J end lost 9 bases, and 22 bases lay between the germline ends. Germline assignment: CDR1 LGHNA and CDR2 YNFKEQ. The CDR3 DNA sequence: TGTGCCAGCAGCCCTTTCCCTTTAGCGGAGGCGGCTGAGCAGTTCTTC. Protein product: CASSPFPLAEAAEQFF.

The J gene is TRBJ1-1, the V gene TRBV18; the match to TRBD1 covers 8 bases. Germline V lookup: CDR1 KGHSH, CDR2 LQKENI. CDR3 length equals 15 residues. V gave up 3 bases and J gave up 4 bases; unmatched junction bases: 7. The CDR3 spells CASSPDRVSFTEAFF. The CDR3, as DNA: TGTGCCAGCTCACCGGACAGGGTATCTTTCACTGAAGCTTTCTTT.

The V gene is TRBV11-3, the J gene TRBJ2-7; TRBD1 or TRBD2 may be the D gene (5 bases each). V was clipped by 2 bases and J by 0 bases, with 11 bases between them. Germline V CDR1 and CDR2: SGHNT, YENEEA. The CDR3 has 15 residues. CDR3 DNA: TGTGCCAGCAGCTTACGGCAGGGAGACTCCTACGAGCAGTACTTC. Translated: CASSLRQGDSYEQYF.

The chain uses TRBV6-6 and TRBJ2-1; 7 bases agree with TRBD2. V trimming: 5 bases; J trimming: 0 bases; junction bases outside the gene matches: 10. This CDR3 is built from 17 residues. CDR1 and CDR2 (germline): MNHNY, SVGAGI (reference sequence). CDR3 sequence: CASSQRLARSSYNEQFF. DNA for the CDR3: TGTGCCAGCAGTCAGAGACTAGCCCGAAGCTCCTACAATGAGCAGTTCTTC.

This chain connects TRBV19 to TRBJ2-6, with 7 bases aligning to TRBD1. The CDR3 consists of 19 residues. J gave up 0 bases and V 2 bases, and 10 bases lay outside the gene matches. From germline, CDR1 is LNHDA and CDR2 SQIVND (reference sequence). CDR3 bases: TGTGCCAGTAGTATAATCCGTCAGGGGGATTCCTCTGGGGCCAACGTCCTGACTTTC. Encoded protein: CASSIIRQGDSSGANVLTF.

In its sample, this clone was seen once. The CDR3 nucleotides read TGTGCCAGCAGTGAACAGGGCGACGGCTACACCTTC. Protein: CASSEQGDGYTF. The rearrangement joins TRBV6-1 to TRBJ1-2; TRBD1 is a possible D gene (5 bases). Trimming took 2 bases from V and 8 from J, leaving 9 bases between them. This CDR3 is 12 amino acids long. CDR1 is MNHNS and CDR2 is SASEGT in the germline V gene.

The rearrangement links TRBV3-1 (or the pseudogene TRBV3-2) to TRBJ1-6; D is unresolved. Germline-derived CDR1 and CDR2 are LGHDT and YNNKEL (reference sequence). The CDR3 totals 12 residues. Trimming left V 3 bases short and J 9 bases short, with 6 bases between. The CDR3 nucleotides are TGTGCCAGCAGCCATCCTAGTTCACCCCTCCACTTT. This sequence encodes CASSHPSSPLHF.

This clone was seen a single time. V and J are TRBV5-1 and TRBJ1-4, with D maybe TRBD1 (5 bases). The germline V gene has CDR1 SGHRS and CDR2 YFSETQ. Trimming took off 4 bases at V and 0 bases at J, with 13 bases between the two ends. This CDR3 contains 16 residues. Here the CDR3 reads CASSPTRGTTNEKLFF. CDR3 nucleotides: TGCGCCAGCAGCCCCACGCGGGGGACAACTAATGAAAAACTGTTTTTT.

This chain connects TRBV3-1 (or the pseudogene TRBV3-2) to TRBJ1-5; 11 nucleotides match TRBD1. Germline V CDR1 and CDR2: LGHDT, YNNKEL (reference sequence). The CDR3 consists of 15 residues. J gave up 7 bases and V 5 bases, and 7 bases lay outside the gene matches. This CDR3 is CASSDGTGGLQPQHF. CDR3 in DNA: TGTGCCAGCAGCGACGGGACAGGGGGACTCCAGCCCCAGCATTTT.

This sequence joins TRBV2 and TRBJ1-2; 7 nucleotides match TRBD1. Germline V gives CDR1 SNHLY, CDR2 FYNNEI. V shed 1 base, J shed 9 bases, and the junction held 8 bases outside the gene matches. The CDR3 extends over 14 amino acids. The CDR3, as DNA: TGTGCCAGCAGTGAAGAACAGGGGATCATGAGCTACACCTTC. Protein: CASSEEQGIMSYTF.

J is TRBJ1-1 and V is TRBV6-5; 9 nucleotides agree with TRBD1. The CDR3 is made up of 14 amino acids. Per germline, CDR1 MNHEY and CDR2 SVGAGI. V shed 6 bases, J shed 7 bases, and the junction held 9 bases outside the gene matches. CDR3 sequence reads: CASRITGGAGEAFF. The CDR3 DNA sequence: TGTGCCAGCAGGATAACAGGGGGCGCGGGTGAAGCTTTCTTT.

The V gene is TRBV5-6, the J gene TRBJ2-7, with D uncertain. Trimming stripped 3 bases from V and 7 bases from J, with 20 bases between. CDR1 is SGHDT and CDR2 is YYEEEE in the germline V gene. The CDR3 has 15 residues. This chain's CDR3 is CASSYWGGSPREQYF. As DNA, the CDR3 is TGTGCCAGCAGCTATTGGGGTGGTTCACCGCGGGAGCAGTACTTC.

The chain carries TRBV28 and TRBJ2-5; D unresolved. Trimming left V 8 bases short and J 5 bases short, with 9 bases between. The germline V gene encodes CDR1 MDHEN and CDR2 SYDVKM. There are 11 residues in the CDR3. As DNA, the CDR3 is TGTGCCAGCGGCCTCAGGGAGACCCAGTACTTC. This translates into CASGLRETQYF. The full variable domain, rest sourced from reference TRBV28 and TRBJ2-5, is DVKVTQSSRYLVKRTGEKVFLECVQDMDHENMFWYRQDPGLGLRLIYFSYDVKMKEKGDIPEGYSVSREKKERFSLILESASTNQTSMYLCASGLRETQYFGPGTRLLVL.

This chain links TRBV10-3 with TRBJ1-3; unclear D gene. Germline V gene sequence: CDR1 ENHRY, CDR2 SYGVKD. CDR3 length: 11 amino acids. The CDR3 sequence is CGVAPGNTIYF. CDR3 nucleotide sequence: TGTGGGGTAGCCCCCGGAAACACCATATATTTT.